The T cell receptor beta chain described here comes from a study of blood T cell repertoires in COVID-19. Study background: Collection of acute and convalescent COVID-19 samples took place in the United States, Italy and Spain. T cells, B-cell-depleted T cells, or PBMCs provided the cDNA or gDNA that served as material.

Authors' data handling: By means of reference gene primer amplification, nucleated cell counts were estimated. The repertoire was sequenced with immunoSEQ multiplex PCR; TCRdb's copy has only in-frame clones and lacks some. The DNA gave D and trimming, while V, J and clone size come from that table. The table lists approximately 150,000 clones, more than 75% of them singletons, with 8% to 9% in the top ten. The clonotype originates from a woman between 50 and 59 years old with active or convalescent COVID-19. Sequencing used peripheral blood.

The CDR3 here is CASSLWVAGVNEQFF. The CDR3 bases are TGTGCCAGCAGTTTATGGGTAGCGGGAGTTAATGAGCAGTTCTTC. The rearrangement joins TRBV27 to TRBJ2-1; 9 bases are shared with TRBD2. V was clipped by 1 base and J by 7 bases; unmatched bases: 5. This CDR3 contains 15 residues. CDR1 and CDR2 from the germline V gene are MNHEY and SMNVEV (reference sequence).